These 21 T cell receptor beta chains share one sample of origin, sequenced in a study of identical twins. MiXCR was run by TCRdb on the 5' RACE reads, yielding one entry per CDR3 protein. The sample shows approximately 500,000 distinct CDR3 sequences, 13% to 15% of them seen only once. These data were likewise used in another study, on yellow fever vaccine responses in identical twins.

Material: CD4+ T cells sorted from blood. All receptors come from a woman between 18 and 29 years old in good health.

The sample holds a few counts of this clonotype. This sequence joins TRBV20-1 and TRBJ2-3; 7 bases match TRBD2. Trimming took 5 bases from V and 0 from J; bases not matched to a gene: 11. The CDR3 has 16 amino acids. Germline lookup yields CDR1 DFQATT and CDR2 SNEGSKA (reference sequence). The CDR3 DNA is TGCAGTGCTCCTTCCCTGGGGGGGAGTAGCACAGATACGCAGTATTTT. It is translated as CSAPSLGGSSTDTQYF.

In its sample, this clonotype was seen a few times. This chain links TRBV20-1 with TRBJ2-1; tentative D call: TRBD1 (6 bases). CDR3 size: 14 residues. Trimming took 5 bases from V and 3 from J, leaving 14 bases between them. Germline assignment: CDR1 DFQATT and CDR2 SNEGSKA (reference sequence). CDR3 coding DNA: TGCAGTGCTGGCCCCAGGGGTCTCTACAATGAGCAGTTCTTC. It specifies CSAGPRGLYNEQFF.

This chain uses TRBV20-1 with TRBJ2-3; the match to TRBD2 covers 9 bases. This CDR3 contains 15 residues. The germline CDR1 and CDR2 sequences are DFQATT and SNEGSKA (reference sequence). Trimming took 3 bases from V and 4 from J; bases not matched to a gene: 8. Here the CDR3 reads CSASGAGGFPDTQYF. The CDR3 nucleotides read TGCAGTGCTAGTGGCGCGGGAGGGTTCCCAGATACGCAGTATTTT.

The chain employs TRBV20-1 and TRBJ2-4; D might be TRBD2 (7 bases). V was trimmed by 3 bases and J by 0 bases, leaving 15 bases between them. The CDR3 extends over 16 amino acids. Germline CDR1 DFQATT, CDR2 SNEGSKA (reference sequence). CDR3 sequence reads: CSARVREGGAKNIQYF. Here the CDR3 DNA reads TGCAGTGCTAGGGTTAGGGAGGGGGGAGCCAAAAACATTCAGTACTTC.

The sample holds a few counts of this clonotype. The rearrangement joins TRBV7-3 to TRBJ2-7; 7 bases line up with TRBD1. The CDR3 contains 15 residues. Germline CDR1 reads SGHTA; CDR2 reads FQGTGA. Trimming at V came to 5 bases and at J to 0 bases, leaving 7 bases not matched to a gene. In DNA, the CDR3 is TGTGCCAGCAGCCCAGGACAGGTTGGCTCCTACGAGCAGTACTTC. It encodes CASSPGQVGSYEQYF.

The chain employs TRBV10-3 and TRBJ2-1, with TRBD1 matching 10 bases. The V gene's germline CDR1 is ENHRY and CDR2 SYGVKD. The CDR3 runs 14 residues. V shed 2 bases, J shed 7 bases, and the junction held 2 bases outside the gene matches. CDR3 loop: CAISERQGANEQFF. Here the CDR3 DNA reads TGTGCCATCAGTGAGAGACAGGGGGCGAATGAGCAGTTCTTC.

This clonotype showed up many times. The rearrangement joins TRBV19 to TRBJ2-5; D is unresolved. Germline CDR1 reads LNHDA; CDR2 reads SQIVND (reference sequence). The CDR3 has 13 amino acids. The ends were cut back, 5 bases at V and 0 bases at J, with 7 bases in the middle. The CDR3 DNA reads as TGTGCCAGTAGTGCCGGCTACCAAGAGACCCAGTACTTC. Translation gives CASSAGYQETQYF.

The chain employs TRBV20-1 and TRBJ2-1; a possible D gene is TRBD2 (6 bases). Germline V gives CDR1 DFQATT, CDR2 SNEGSKA (reference sequence). Trimming shortened V by 3 bases and J by 0 bases, and 12 bases separated the two germline ends. The CDR3 is 15 residues long. The CDR3 spells CSASAGTDSYNEQFF. CDR3 DNA: TGCAGTGCTAGTGCCGGGACTGACTCCTACAATGAGCAGTTCTTC.

This clonotype was observed a few times. V gene TRBV20-1 combines with J gene TRBJ2-3; 8 nucleotides align to TRBD2. The V gene's germline CDR1 is DFQATT and CDR2 SNEGSKA (reference sequence). With 4 bases clipped from V and 2 bases from J, the junction kept 2 bases outside the gene matches. This CDR3 has 13 residues. The DNA of the CDR3 is TGCAGTGCTATTAGCGGGACCACAGATACGCAGTATTTT. Its protein is CSAISGTTDTQYF.

The chain links TRBV7-9 to TRBJ2-7, with 7 bases aligning to TRBD1. Germline trimming cut 1 base from V and 3 bases from J; bases unmatched to any gene: 12. Germline V lookup: CDR1 SEHNR, CDR2 FQNEAQ (reference sequence). The CDR3 is 17 amino acids. DNA for the CDR3: TGTGCCAGCAGCTTAGGTGGGACAGTCCAAAAGGTCTACGAGCAGTACTTC. Amino acid sequence: CASSLGGTVQKVYEQYF.

This clonotype was seen more than once but under ten times. The rearrangement links TRBV18 to TRBJ1-4, with a possible D match to TRBD1 (5 bases). Germline loops: CDR1 KGHSH, CDR2 LQKENI. The CDR3 is 18 residues long. V lost 3 bases to trimming and J lost 5 bases, with 22 bases between them. The CDR3 protein is CASSPTTGGEPGNEKLFF. DNA for the CDR3: TGTGCCAGCTCACCCACAACCGGGGGAGAACCGGGAAATGAAAAACTGTTTTTT.

This clonotype was detected only once. A much larger clone lies one base from this, so it may be a read error. The chain couples TRBV20-1 to TRBJ2-1; 11 bases agree with TRBD2. Germline V CDR1 and CDR2: DFQATT, SNEGSKA (reference sequence). CDR3 length: 19 amino acids. The chain's CDR3 is CCARAPLAGGRSSYNEQFF. The CDR3 DNA reads TGCTGTGCTAGAGCTCCCCTAGCGGGGGGCAGGAGCTCCTACAATGAGCAGTTCTTC.

The chain uses TRBV28 and TRBJ1-2, with a tentative D call TRBD1 (6 bases). Germline V gives CDR1 MDHEN, CDR2 SYDVKM. Trimming shortened V by 3 bases and J by 4 bases, and 9 bases separated the two germline ends. This CDR3 region has 13 residues. This CDR3 is CASSFRGFYGYTF. The CDR3 DNA follows: TGTGCCAGCAGTTTTAGGGGGTTCTATGGCTACACCTTC.

This chain connects TRBV20-1 to TRBJ2-3; TRBD2 matches at 11 bases. The CDR3 runs to 14 residues. The V segment lost 6 bases and the J segment 4 bases; nucleotides outside the gene matches: 6. Germline V gives CDR1 DFQATT, CDR2 SNEGSKA (reference sequence). CDR3 sequence reads: CSATLAGVPDTQYF. CDR3 nucleotide sequence: TGCAGTGCAACACTAGCGGGAGTTCCAGATACGCAGTATTTT.

The chain joins TRBV6-2 or TRBV6-3 to TRBJ2-7; the D gene is possibly TRBD1 (5 bases). The germline V gene has CDR1 MNHEY and CDR2 SVGEGT. The CDR3 sequence is 16 residues long. The V end lost 2 bases, the J end lost 2 bases, and 16 bases lay between the germline ends. CDR3 in DNA: TGTGCCAGCAGTTACCCCACAGGTGCGTCCCCCTACGAGCAGTACGTC. Translated, it gives CASSYPTGASPYEQYV.

This chain connects TRBV5-1 to TRBJ2-5, with 10 bases matching TRBD2. This CDR3 has 15 amino acids. Germline V CDR1 and CDR2: SGHRS, YFSETQ. V shed 0 bases, J shed 4 bases, and the junction held 3 bases outside the gene matches. CDR3: CASSLEAGGPETQYF. In DNA, the CDR3 is TGCGCCAGCAGCTTGGAAGCGGGGGGGCCAGAGACCCAGTACTTC.

There are a few counts of this clonotype. The chain carries TRBV29-1 and TRBJ2-5; D is possibly TRBD1 (5 bases). The germline CDR1 and CDR2 sequences are SQVTM and ANQGSEA. CDR3 length: 12 residues. Deletions cut 5 bases from V and 3 bases from J, with 10 bases between. For the CDR3, the DNA is TGCAGCGTTAAAGGCAGGGAAGAGACCCAGTACTTC. Translation gives CSVKGREETQYF.

The CDR3 region has the DNA TGTGCCAGCAGTTACGTGGGGCGCTCGCTGGGCTACACCTTC. This gives the protein CASSYVGRSLGYTF. The chain couples TRBV6-5 to TRBJ1-2, with D perhaps matching TRBD1 (5 bases). Trimming removed 2 bases from V and 8 bases from J, with 15 bases in between. Per germline, CDR1 MNHEY and CDR2 SVGAGI. The CDR3 totals 14 residues.

Only a few counts were recorded for this clonotype. The V and J genes are TRBV7-2 and TRBJ1-1; a possible D gene is TRBD1 (5 bases). CDR3 length: 14 amino acids. Germline V gene data show CDR1 as SGHTA and CDR2 as FQGNSA. The V gene lost 5 bases and the J gene lost 5 bases, with 15 bases spanning the gap. The CDR3 DNA reads TGTGCCAGCAGCCATGCGGGGGGAGGGACTGAAGCTTTCTTT. It translates to CASSHAGGGTEAFF. The full variable domain, in which reference TRBV7-2 and TRBJ1-1 provide the parts outside the CDR3, is GAGVSQSPSNKVTEKGKDVELRCDPISGHTALYWYRQSLGQGLEFLIYFQGNSAPDKSGLPSDRFSAERTGGSVSTLTIQRTQQEDSAVYLCASSHAGGGTEAFFGQGTRLTVV.

The V call is TRBV6-1, the J call TRBJ2-1, with TRBD2 identical over 9 bases. This CDR3 is built from 16 residues. Germline lookup yields CDR1 MNHNS and CDR2 SASEGT. V lost 6 bases and J lost 4; bases outside the gene matches: 10. In DNA form, the CDR3 reads TGTGCCAGCAGCAACCTAGCGGGGAGAAGTTACAATGAGCAGTTCTTC. Amino acid sequence: CASSNLAGRSYNEQFF.

This clonotype came up a few times. This chain joins TRBV20-1 and TRBJ2-2; the D gene is possibly TRBD1 (6 bases). Germline-derived CDR1 and CDR2 are DFQATT and SNEGSKA (reference sequence). This CDR3 spans 17 amino acids. Trimming cost V 2 bases and J 0 bases, with 16 bases left between them. The CDR3 sequence: CSARNLDSHPNTGELFF. The CDR3 bases are TGCAGTGCTAGAAACCTGGACAGTCATCCGAACACCGGGGAGCTGTTTTTT.